What follows is one T cell receptor (beta chain) and its context. No antigen is known for it. Per-base quality was not reported, and no clone a single base away is much larger than it. This specimen belongs to a study of T cell changes during pregnancy in multiple sclerosis (dated by TCRdb to the late 2010s). Describing the broader study: Changes in the T cell repertoire over the course of pregnancy were examined in this study in women with multiple sclerosis.

V lost 5 bases and J lost 3 bases, and the count of bases not matched to a germline gene is 4. Looking up the germline V gene yields CDR1 SGHRS and CDR2 YFSETQ. From the cysteine through the phenylalanine, the CDR3 covers 15 amino acids. Only the CDR3 DNA is retained, 45 bases long and in frame from the first base. The library was generated by the immunoSEQ multiplex PCR assay. TCRdb's version of the immuneACCESS table is confined to in-frame rearrangements and falls short of the full clone set. An unresolved V gene accounts for under half of the shortfall where checked; the remainder is of unknown origin. Across this sample there are about 40,000 clones, with 85% to 90% seen only once. The top ten hold less than 5.5% of the sample.

Recombination linked TRBV5-1 to TRBJ1-3, with 11 bases aligning to TRBD1. This sequence originates from a female donor in good health, enrolled as a control in a pregnancy study. Source: peripheral blood, taken in the second trimester of pregnancy. The CDR3 region reads CASSQGTGGGNTIYF. The nucleotide sequence reads TGCGCCAGCAGTCAAGGGACAGGGGGTGGAAACACCATATATTTT.